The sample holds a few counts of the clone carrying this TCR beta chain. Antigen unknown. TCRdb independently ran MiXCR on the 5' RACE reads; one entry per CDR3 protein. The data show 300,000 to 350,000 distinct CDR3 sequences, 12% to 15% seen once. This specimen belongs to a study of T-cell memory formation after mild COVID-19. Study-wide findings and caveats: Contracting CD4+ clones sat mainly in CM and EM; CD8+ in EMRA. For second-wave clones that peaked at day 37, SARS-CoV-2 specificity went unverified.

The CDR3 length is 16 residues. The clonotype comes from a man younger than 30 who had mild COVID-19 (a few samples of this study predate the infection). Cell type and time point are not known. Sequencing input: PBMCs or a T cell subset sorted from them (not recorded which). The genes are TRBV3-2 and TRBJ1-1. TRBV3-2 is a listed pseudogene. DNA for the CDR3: TGTGCCAGCAGCCAAGAGAGGAGGTGTGAGAACACTGAAGCTTTCTTT. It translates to CASSQERRCENTEAFF.